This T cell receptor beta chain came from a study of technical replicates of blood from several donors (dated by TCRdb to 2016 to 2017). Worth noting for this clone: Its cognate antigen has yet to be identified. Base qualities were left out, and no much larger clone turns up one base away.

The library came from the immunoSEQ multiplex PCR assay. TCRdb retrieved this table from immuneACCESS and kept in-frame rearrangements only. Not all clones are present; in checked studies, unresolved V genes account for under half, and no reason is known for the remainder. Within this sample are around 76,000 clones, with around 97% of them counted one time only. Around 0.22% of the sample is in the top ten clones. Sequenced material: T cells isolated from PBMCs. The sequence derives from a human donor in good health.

The CDR3 region reads CASSLSPGGYEQFF. DNA sequence: TGTGCCAGCAGCTTATCTCCTGGAGGGTATGAGCAGTTCTTC. The sequence links TRBV7-9 to TRBJ2-1; the D gene is perhaps TRBD2, from 6 matching bases. From its cysteine to its phenylalanine, the CDR3 spans 14 amino acids. Only CDR3 DNA remains: 42 bases, in frame from the first base. CDR1 SEHNR and CDR2 FQNEAQ were looked up in the germline V gene (reference sequence). V is reduced by 2 bases and J by 8 bases, leaving a spacing of 13 bases between them.